The 25 T cell receptor beta chains given below trace back to one sample, sequenced in a study of shared clonotypes between healthy human individuals. The method was immunoSEQ multiplex PCR; TCRdb's version includes in-frame clones alone and lacks a portion of them. The sample lists some 1.1 million clones, roughly 77% seen once, with roughly 0.82% in the top ten. The sequencing sample was made of memory CD4+ T cells from PBMCs. This sample's subset: CD45RA-negative fraction. Receptors originate from a man aged 18 to 29 in good health. Some clones in this sample may be carry-over from other donors' samples.

V is TRBV18 and J is TRBJ1-5, with 7 bases lining up with TRBD1. Germline-derived CDR1 and CDR2 are KGHSH and LQKENI. The length of the CDR3 is 15 residues. V was pared by 3 bases and J by 4 bases, with 6 bases of the junction left unmatched. The CDR3 DNA reads as TGTGCCAGCTCACCTACTACAGGGGTAAATCAGCCCCAGCATTTT. Amino acids: CASSPTTGVNQPQHF.

The gene calls are TRBV5-1 and TRBJ2-7; 14 positions match TRBD2. Germline CDR1 SGHRS, CDR2 YFSETQ. V lost 4 bases to trimming and J lost 0 bases; unmatched junction nucleotides: 9. The CDR3 extends over 18 amino acids. This chain's CDR3 is CASSPGLAGAGFSYEQYF. In DNA, the CDR3 is TGCGCCAGCAGCCCGGGACTAGCGGGAGCGGGGTTCTCCTACGAGCAGTACTTC.

This clone was seen a single time. This sequence joins TRBV15 and TRBJ1-1; D is uncertain. V lost 0 bases and J lost 6, with 5 bases in between. The CDR3 contains 12 residues. CDR1 and CDR2 from the germline V gene are LNHNV and YYDKDF (reference sequence). DNA for the CDR3: TGTGCCACCAGCAGAGACAGCCCTGAAGCTTTCTTT. As protein: CATSRDSPEAFF.

This clone came up a few times. The chain joins TRBV15 to TRBJ1-2; D remains ambiguous. Looked up from germline, CDR1 is LNHNV and CDR2 is YYDKDF (reference sequence). Trimming shortened V by 0 bases and J by 7 bases, and 15 bases separated the two germline ends. The CDR3 runs to 15 residues. The chain's CDR3 is CATSRDRPERSGYTF. The CDR3 DNA sequence: TGTGCCACCAGCAGAGATCGCCCGGAGAGAAGTGGCTACACCTTC.

The chain uses TRBV4-3 and TRBJ1-2; D unresolved. The CDR3 runs 14 residues. Trimming shortened V by 1 base and J by 5 bases, and 11 bases separated the two germline ends. Germline lookup yields CDR1 LGHNA and CDR2 YSLEER. In DNA form, the CDR3 reads TGCGCCAGCAGCCAAGCCGGTCGGGGTTATGGCTACACCTTC. Residues: CASSQAGRGYGYTF.

This chain links TRBV28 with TRBJ1-5; the match to TRBD1 covers 9 bases. In germline, CDR1 is MDHEN, CDR2 SYDVKM. Unmatched junction bases numbered 6, after V lost 3 bases and J lost 0 bases. CDR3 length: 17 residues. CDR3 residues: CASSFGQGSHSNQPQHF. The CDR3 DNA follows: TGTGCCAGCAGTTTCGGACAGGGGAGCCATAGCAATCAGCCCCAGCATTTT.

The chain combines TRBV5-6 with TRBJ2-1; 9 bases map to TRBD1. J was trimmed by 9 bases and V by 0 bases; bases with no gene match: 7. The CDR3 has 15 amino acids. Germline-derived CDR1 and CDR2 are SGHDT and YYEEEE. The CDR3 nucleotides read TGTGCCAGCAGCTTGGAGGGACAGGGTGTCAGTGAGCAGTTCTTC. This gives the protein CASSLEGQGVSEQFF. Variable domain in full (rest from reference TRBV5-6 and TRBJ2-1): DAGVTQSPTHLIKTRGQQVTLRCSPKSGHDTVSWYQQALGQGPQFIFQYYEEEERQRGNFPDRFSGHQFPNYSSELNVNALLLGDSALYLCASSLEGQGVSEQFFGPGTRLTVL.

The DNA for the CDR3 is TGTGCCAGCAGCTTGGTGTCTAGCTTATACAATGAGCAGTTCTTC. Translation: CASSLVSSLYNEQFF. The chain has TRBV5-5 and TRBJ2-1; possibly TRBD2 for D (5 bases). The CDR3 length is 15 residues. The V end was cut by 0 bases, the J end by 4 bases, with 11 bases between. Germline V lookup: CDR1 SGHKS, CDR2 YYEKEE (reference sequence).

The V and J genes are TRBV2 and TRBJ1-2, with D hard to call. The V gene's germline CDR1 is SNHLY and CDR2 FYNNEI. V shed 2 bases and J shed 0 bases, with 7 bases lying between them. The CDR3 spans 14 residues. The CDR3 spells CASSERGPNYGYTF. The CDR3 nucleotides are TGTGCCAGCAGTGAACGCGGACCTAACTATGGCTACACCTTC.

This clone has only one observation. This could be a read error, since a much larger clone is one nucleotide away. The sample carries other DNA sequences with the same CDR3. V gene TRBV9 combines with J gene TRBJ2-6; D might be TRBD1 or TRBD2, each matching 5 bases. The ends were cut back, 0 bases at V and 2 bases at J, with 6 bases in the middle. Germline V gene sequence: CDR1 SGDLS, CDR2 YYNGEE. The CDR3 consists of 15 residues. CDR3 protein: CASSVVGAGANVLTF. The CDR3 bases are TGTGCCAGCAGCGTAGTGGGGGCTGGGGCCAACGTCCTGACTTTC.

The chain joins TRBV7-2 to TRBJ1-1; D gene unclear. CDR3 length: 14 amino acids. V lost 1 base and J 6 bases, leaving 12 bases between the germline ends. The germline V gene has CDR1 SGHTA and CDR2 FQGNSA. The CDR3 region is CASSLGISGAEAFF. CDR3 nucleotide sequence: TGTGCCAGCAGCTTAGGAATCTCCGGGGCTGAAGCTTTCTTT.

Turning to this clone: The junction shows a germline mismatch at one end, possibly a read error. This CDR3 is CASIVGNTEAFF. CDR3 sequence (DNA): TGCGCCAGCATCGTGGGGAACACTGAAGCTTTCTTT. The chain recombines TRBV28 with TRBJ1-1; D is ambiguous. The germline V gene has CDR1 MDHEN and CDR2 SYDVKM. The CDR3 spans 12 residues.

As for this clone: Other DNA sequences in this specimen translate into the identical CDR3. This chain uses TRBV28 with TRBJ1-2; TRBD1 agrees at 8 bases. The CDR3 has 14 amino acids. The junction had 2 bases not matched to a gene; V was cut back by 5 bases and J by 0 bases. Looked up from germline, CDR1 is MDHEN and CDR2 is SYDVKM. CDR3 sequence: CASSRQGPNYGYTF. Written as DNA, the CDR3 is TGTGCCAGCAGTCGACAGGGGCCTAACTATGGCTACACCTTC.

The chain links TRBV2 to TRBJ2-5; possible D gene TRBD2, 6 bases. Germline assignment: CDR1 SNHLY and CDR2 FYNNEI. The germline V and J ends were trimmed by 2 bases and 4 bases, with 14 bases remaining between them. This CDR3 contains 15 residues. CDR3 in amino acids: CASSEMGLQGETQYF. In DNA, the CDR3 is TGTGCCAGCAGTGAAATGGGACTGCAAGGAGAGACCCAGTACTTC. Complete variable domain (other parts from reference TRBV2 and TRBJ2-5): EPEVTQTPSHQVTQMGQEVILRCVPISNHLYFYWYRQILGQKVEFLVSFYNNEISEKSEIFDDQFSVERPDGSNFTLKIRSTKLEDSAMYFCASSEMGLQGETQYFGPGTRLLVL.

CDR3 sequence: CAIRLAGSVYTQYF. The DNA of the CDR3 is TGTGCCATACGACTAGCGGGATCCGTTTATACGCAGTATTTT. This chain connects TRBV10-3 to TRBJ2-3; 11 nucleotides agree with TRBD2. V shed 9 bases, J shed 7 bases, and the junction held 9 bases outside the gene matches. CDR1 and CDR2 from the germline V gene are ENHRY and SYGVKD. The CDR3 is made up of 14 amino acids.

The genes are TRBV11-3 and TRBJ2-5; D is uncertain. This CDR3 contains 13 residues. Germline loops: CDR1 SGHNT, CDR2 YENEEA. V was pared by 3 bases and J by 2 bases, with 7 bases between. The chain's CDR3 is CASSFRQQETQYF. Written as DNA, the CDR3 is TGTGCCAGCAGCTTCCGTCAGCAAGAGACCCAGTACTTC.

V is TRBV28 and J is TRBJ2-7; D not resolved. CDR3 length: 12 amino acids. V lost 6 bases to trimming and J lost 0 bases, with 6 bases between them. Per germline, CDR1 MDHEN and CDR2 SYDVKM. In DNA, the CDR3 is TGTGCCAGCAGGAGTTACTCCTACGAGCAGTACTTC. It is translated as CASRSYSYEQYF.

Turning to this clone: Other nucleotide sequences in the sample specify the same CDR3. V usage is TRBV28 and J usage is TRBJ1-5; 7 bases map to TRBD1. V shed 6 bases, J shed 1 base, and the junction held 6 bases outside the gene matches. The CDR3 sequence is 15 residues long. CDR1 MDHEN and CDR2 SYDVKM come from the germline V gene. CDR3 amino acids: CASSPGTVSNQPQHF. The CDR3 DNA sequence: TGTGCCAGCAGCCCCGGGACAGTGAGCAATCAGCCCCAGCATTTT.

J is TRBJ2-3 and V is TRBV28; 7 bases agree with TRBD1. This CDR3 comprises 16 residues. The V gene's germline CDR1 is MDHEN and CDR2 SYDVKM. With 6 bases clipped from V and 1 base from J, the junction kept 10 bases outside the gene matches. The CDR3 DNA reads as TGTGCCAGCAGCAAAGACAGGGTTAGAGGCACAGATACGCAGTATTTT. This gives the protein CASSKDRVRGTDTQYF.

The J gene is TRBJ1-3, the V gene TRBV18; D may be TRBD1 (5 bases). The CDR3 covers 16 residues. Looked up from germline, CDR1 is KGHSH and CDR2 is LQKENI. V lost 3 bases and J 4 bases, leaving 16 bases between the germline ends. CDR3 DNA: TGTGCCAGCTCACCTTGGGACCCAGGGACCGGAAACACCATATATTTT. This encodes CASSPWDPGTGNTIYF.

The genes are TRBV4-2 and TRBJ2-1; D ambiguous. The V end lost 1 base, the J end lost 2 bases, and 6 bases lay between the germline ends. The CDR3 is made up of 14 amino acids. Germline values: CDR1 LGHNA, CDR2 YNFKEQ. The CDR3 reads CASSQAYTYNEQFF. The DNA of the CDR3 is TGTGCCAGCAGCCAAGCTTATACCTACAATGAGCAGTTCTTC.

The rearrangement uses TRBV6-4 and TRBJ1-3; weak D call: TRBD1 (5 bases). The CDR3 is 15 residues long. From germline, CDR1 is MRHNA and CDR2 SNTAGT. V lost 5 bases, J lost 0 bases, and 11 bases lay in between. The CDR3 coding sequence is TGTGCCAGCAGTCACAGGACCCACTCTGGAAACACCATATATTTT. Protein sequence: CASSHRTHSGNTIYF.

The chain joins TRBV19 to TRBJ2-4; the D gene could be TRBD1 or TRBD2 (5 bases each). Germline V gene lookup returns CDR1 LNHDA and CDR2 SQIVND (reference sequence). This CDR3 is 15 amino acids long. The V gene lost 4 bases and the J gene lost 8 bases, with 18 bases spanning the gap. The CDR3, as DNA: TGTGCCAGTAGTAACCCGGGGCAGGACCGTGACATTCAGTACTTC. Translating it yields CASSNPGQDRDIQYF.

Note on this clone: Other nucleotide sequences from this sample produce the same CDR3. The chain combines TRBV7-3 with TRBJ1-1; D gene unclear. CDR3 length equals 14 residues. Germline CDR1 SGHTA, CDR2 FQGTGA. Trimming took 3 bases from V and 1 from J, leaving 9 bases between them. CDR3 sequence reads: CASSLGPANTEAFF. In DNA form, the CDR3 reads TGTGCCAGCAGCTTGGGCCCGGCGAACACTGAAGCTTTCTTT.

The chain is built from TRBV2 and TRBJ1-5; 11 bases map to TRBD1. The length of the CDR3 is 14 residues. CDR1 is SNHLY and CDR2 is FYNNEI in the germline V gene. The junction had 4 bases not matched to a gene; V was cut back by 7 bases and J by 5 bases. The CDR3: CASNGQGADQPQHF. CDR3 bases: TGTGCCAGCAATGGACAGGGGGCGGATCAGCCCCAGCATTTT.